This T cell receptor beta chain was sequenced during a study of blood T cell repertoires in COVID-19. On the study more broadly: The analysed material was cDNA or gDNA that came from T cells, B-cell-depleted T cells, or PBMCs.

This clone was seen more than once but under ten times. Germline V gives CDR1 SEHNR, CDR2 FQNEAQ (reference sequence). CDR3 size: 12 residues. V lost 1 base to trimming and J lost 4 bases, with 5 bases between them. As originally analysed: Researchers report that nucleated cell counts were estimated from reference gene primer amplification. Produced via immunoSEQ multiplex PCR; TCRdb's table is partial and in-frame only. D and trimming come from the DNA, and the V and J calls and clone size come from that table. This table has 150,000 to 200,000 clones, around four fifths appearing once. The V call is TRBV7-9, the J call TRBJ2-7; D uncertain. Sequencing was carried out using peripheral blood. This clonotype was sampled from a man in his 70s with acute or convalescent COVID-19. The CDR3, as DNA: TGTGCCAGCAGCTTAGTAGATTACGAGCAGTACTTC. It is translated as CASSLVDYEQYF.